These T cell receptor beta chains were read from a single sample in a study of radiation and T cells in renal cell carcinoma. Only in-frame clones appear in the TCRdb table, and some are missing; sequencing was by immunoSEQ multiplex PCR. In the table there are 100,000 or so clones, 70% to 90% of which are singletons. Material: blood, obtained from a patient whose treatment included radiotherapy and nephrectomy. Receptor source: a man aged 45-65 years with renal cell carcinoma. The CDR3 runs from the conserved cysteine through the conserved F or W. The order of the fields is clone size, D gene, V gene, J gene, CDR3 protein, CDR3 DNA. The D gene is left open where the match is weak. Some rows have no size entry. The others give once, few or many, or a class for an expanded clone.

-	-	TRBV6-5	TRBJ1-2	CASSYSWGGPNYGYTF	TGTGCCAGCAGTTACTCGTGGGGGGGGCCCAACTATGGCTACACCTTC
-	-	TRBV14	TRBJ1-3	CASSQGIRQHYSGNTIYF	TGTGCCAGCAGCCAAGGGATACGACAGCACTACTCTGGAAACACCATATATTTT
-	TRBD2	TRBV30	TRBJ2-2	CAWSALAGVVPTGELFF	TGTGCCTGGAGTGCCCTAGCGGGAGTGGTCCCCACCGGGGAGCTGTTTTTT
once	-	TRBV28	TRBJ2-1	CASSFIIRENEQFF	TGTGCCAGCAGTTTTATTATCAGGGAGAATGAGCAGTTCTTC
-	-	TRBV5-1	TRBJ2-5	CASSLSGAEETQYF	TGCGCCAGCAGCCTGTCCGGGGCAGAAGAGACCCAGTACTTC
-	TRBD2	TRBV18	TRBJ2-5	CASSPGSRGSGIQETQYF	TGTGCCAGCTCACCGGGCTCGCGGGGTAGCGGGATACAAGAGACCCAGTACTTC
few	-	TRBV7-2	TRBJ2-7	CASSLAAGANSYEQYF	TGTGCCAGCAGCTTAGCGGCGGGGGCAAACTCCTACGAGCAGTACTTC
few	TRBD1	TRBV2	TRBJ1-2	CASSGLSGGQAFHNYGYTF	TGTGCCAGCAGTGGTCTTTCAGGAGGACAGGCGTTTCACAACTATGGCTACACCTTC
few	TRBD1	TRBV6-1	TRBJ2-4	CASSVGQGGGSSNIQYF	TGTGCCAGCAGTGTAGGACAGGGTGGGGGATCTAGTAACATTCAGTACTTC
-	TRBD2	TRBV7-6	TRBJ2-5	CASSSPGLGFETQYF	TGTGCCAGCAGCTCACCGGGACTAGGGTTTGAGACCCAGTACTTC
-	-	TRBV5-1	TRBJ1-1	CASSLTVGSNTEAFF	TGCGCCAGCAGCTTAACAGTCGGATCGAACACTGAAGCTTTCTTT
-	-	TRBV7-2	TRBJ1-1	CASSPPGRTDEAFF	TGTGCCAGCAGCCCCCCCGGGAGGACCGATGAAGCTTTCTTT
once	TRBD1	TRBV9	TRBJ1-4	CASSARDRGEEKLFF	TGTGCCAGCAGCGCTAGGGACAGGGGGGAAGAAAAACTGTTTTTT
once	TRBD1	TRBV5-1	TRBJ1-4	CASSQDRGKEKLFF	TGCGCCAGCAGCCAGGACAGGGGTAAAGAAAAACTGTTTTTT
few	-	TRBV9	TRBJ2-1	CASSVVLKRTGVGRSQNEQFF	TGTGCCAGCAGCGTAGTTCTGAAGAGAACGGGAGTCGGGCGATCCCAGAATGAGCAGTTCTTC
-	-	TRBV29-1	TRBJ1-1	CSVKGILNTEAFF	TGCAGCGTGAAGGGGATACTGAACACTGAAGCTTTCTTT
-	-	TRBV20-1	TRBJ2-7	CSARPLYEQYF	TGCAGTGCTAGGCCGTTGTACGAGCAGTACTTC
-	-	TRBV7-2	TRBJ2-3	CASSFSLLAATTDTQYF	TGTGCCAGCAGCTTTTCTCTCCTAGCCGCAACCACAGATACGCAGTATTTT
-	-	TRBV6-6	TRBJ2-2	CASGRDGELFF	TGTGCCAGCGGCCGGGACGGGGAGCTGTTTTTT
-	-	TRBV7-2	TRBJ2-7	CASSLTGIHNYEQYF	TGTGCCAGCAGCCTTACAGGAATCCATAACTACGAGCAGTACTTC
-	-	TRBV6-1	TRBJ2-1	CASSEAVGALYNEQFF	TGTGCCAGCAGTGAAGCCGTGGGAGCCCTCTACAATGAGCAGTTCTTC
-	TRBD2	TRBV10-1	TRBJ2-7	CASSDPSGTSPYEQYF	TGCGCCAGCAGTGACCCCAGCGGGACCTCTCCCTACGAGCAGTACTTC
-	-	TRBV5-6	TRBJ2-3	CASSLFRGFTDTQYF	TGTGCCAGCAGCTTGTTTCGGGGATTCACAGATACGCAGTATTTT
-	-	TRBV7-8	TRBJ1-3	CASTPGDGNTIYF	TGTGCCAGCACCCCGGGGGATGGAAACACCATATATTTT
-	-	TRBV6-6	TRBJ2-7	CASSYGSSRSSYEQYF	TGTGCCAGCAGTTACGGTAGTTCTAGGAGCTCCTACGAGCAGTACTTC
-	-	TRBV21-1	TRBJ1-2	CASSSEGYTF	TGTGCCAGCAGCAGCGAGGGCTACACCTTC
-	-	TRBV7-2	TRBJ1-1	CASSLVGILNTEAFF	TGTGCCAGCAGCTTAGTAGGAATCCTGAACACTGAAGCTTTCTTT
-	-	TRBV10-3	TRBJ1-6	CAISEASYNSPLHF	TGTGCCATCAGCGAGGCCTCCTATAATTCACCCCTCCACTTT
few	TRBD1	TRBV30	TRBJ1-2	CAWTRRDSLNGYTF	TGTGCCTGGACCAGGCGGGACAGTCTAAATGGCTACACCTTC
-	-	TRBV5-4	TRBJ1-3	CASSLGGLGGNTIYF	TGTGCCAGCAGCTTGGGCGGCTTGGGAGGAAACACCATATATTTT
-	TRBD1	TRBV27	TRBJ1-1	CASRPGQITEAFF	TGTGCCAGCAGACCGGGACAGATCACTGAAGCTTTCTTT
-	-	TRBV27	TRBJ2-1	CASSFGQTFENEQFF	TGTGCCAGCAGTTTTGGACAGACTTTTGAGAATGAGCAGTTCTTC
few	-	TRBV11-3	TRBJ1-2	CASSLGPVNPQSAYGYTF	TGTGCCAGCAGCTTAGGACCGGTAAATCCCCAGAGCGCCTATGGCTACACCTTC
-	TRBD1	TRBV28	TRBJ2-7	CASSSLGQGAGEQYF	TGTGCCAGCAGTTCCCTGGGACAGGGGGCAGGAGAGCAGTACTTC
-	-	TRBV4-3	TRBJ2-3	CASSPRPTDTQYF	TGCGCCAGCAGCCCACGGCCGACAGATACGCAGTATTTT
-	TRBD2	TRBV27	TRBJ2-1	CASTTPGVAGAGYNEQFF	TGTGCCAGCACCACGCCCGGGGTAGCGGGAGCAGGTTACAATGAGCAGTTCTTC
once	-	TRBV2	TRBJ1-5	CASSPERGTNQPQHF	TGTGCCAGCAGTCCGGAGAGGGGGACCAATCAGCCCCAGCATTTT
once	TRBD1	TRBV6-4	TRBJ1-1	CASSVDRGLSEAFF	TGTGCCAGCAGTGTGGACAGGGGGCTTAGTGAAGCTTTCTTT
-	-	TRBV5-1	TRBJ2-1	CASSLDPDGEQFF	TGCGCCAGCAGCTTGGACCCGGACGGTGAGCAGTTCTTC
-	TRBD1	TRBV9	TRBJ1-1	CASSPRPQGDTEAFF	TGTGCCAGCAGCCCTCGACCACAGGGGGACACTGAAGCTTTCTTT
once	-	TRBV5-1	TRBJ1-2	CASSDGDSYGYTF	TGCGCCAGCAGCGACGGGGATTCCTATGGCTACACCTTC
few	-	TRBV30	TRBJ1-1	CAWSVGTVEAFF	TGTGCCTGGAGTGTAGGGACTGTTGAAGCTTTCTTT
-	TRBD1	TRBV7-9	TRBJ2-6	CASSQPQGVWAGANVLTF	TGTGCCAGCAGCCAACCCCAGGGGGTATGGGCTGGGGCCAACGTCCTGACTTTC
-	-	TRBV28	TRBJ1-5	CASSLSRGGNQPQHF	TGTGCCAGCAGTTTATCGCGGGGAGGCAATCAGCCCCAGCATTTT
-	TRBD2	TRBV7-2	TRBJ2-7	CASSETLAGGLYEQYF	TGTGCCAGCAGCGAGACGCTAGCGGGGGGGCTCTACGAGCAGTACTTC
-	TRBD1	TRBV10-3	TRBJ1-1	CAISGPGGTGGNTEAFF	TGTGCCATCAGTGGGCCCGGTGGGACAGGCGGGAACACTGAAGCTTTCTTT
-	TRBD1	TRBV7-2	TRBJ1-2	CASRPSGQGVAGYTF	TGTGCCAGCAGACCCTCGGGACAGGGGGTTGCTGGCTACACCTTC
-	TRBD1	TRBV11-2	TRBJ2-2	CASSSIAGTGFTGELFF	TGTGCCAGCAGCTCTATTGCCGGGACAGGGTTCACCGGGGAGCTGTTTTTT
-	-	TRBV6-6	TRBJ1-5	CASSYWAQPQHF	TGTGCCAGCAGTTACTGGGCACAGCCCCAGCATTTT
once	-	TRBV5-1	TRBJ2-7	CASSLGGGWDEQYF	TGCGCCAGCAGCTTGGGAGGGGGTTGGGACGAGCAGTACTTC
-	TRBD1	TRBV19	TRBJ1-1	CASSIDPPGQGARTEAFF	TGTGCCAGTAGTATAGATCCCCCTGGACAGGGGGCGAGGACTGAAGCTTTCTTT
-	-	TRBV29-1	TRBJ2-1	CSVERDRSYNEQFF	TGCAGCGTTGAAAGGGATAGGTCCTACAATGAGCAGTTCTTC
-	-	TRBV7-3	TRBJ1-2	CASSPAGTSDYGYTF	TGTGCCAGCAGTCCAGCCGGGACATCTGACTATGGCTACACCTTC
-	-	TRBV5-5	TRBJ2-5	CASSLRRGGWETQYF	TGTGCCAGCAGCCTCCGGAGGGGCGGGTGGGAGACCCAGTACTTC
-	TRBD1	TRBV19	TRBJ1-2	CASKTGTAYGYTF	TGTGCCAGTAAAACCGGGACAGCGTATGGCTACACCTTC
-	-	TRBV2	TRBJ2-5	CASRATSFQETQYF	TGTGCCAGCAGAGCGACTAGTTTCCAAGAGACCCAGTACTTC
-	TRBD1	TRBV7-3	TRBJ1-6	CASSLQGASYNSPLHF	TGTGCCAGCAGCCTACAGGGGGCCAGCTATAATTCACCCCTCCACTTT
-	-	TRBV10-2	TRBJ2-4	CASKDSTAKNIQYF	TGCGCCAGCAAAGACAGCACAGCCAAAAACATTCAGTACTTC